The T cell receptor beta chain under discussion was sequenced for a study of shared clonotypes between healthy human individuals. Germline-derived CDR1 and CDR2 are SEHNR and FQNEAQ (reference sequence). There are 19 residues in the CDR3. V dropped 1 base and J dropped 1 base, with 21 bases sitting between them. Libraries were prepared by immunoSEQ multiplex PCR; TCRdb keeps only in-frame clonotypes and omits some of them. This sample has under 600,000 clones, with about three quarters found just once. The clonotype originates from a woman aged 40 to 50 in good health. Some clones in this sample may be carry-over from other donors' samples. The sample comprised PBMCs. V usage is TRBV7-9 and J usage is TRBJ2-3, with a tentative D call TRBD2 (5 bases). The CDR3 spells CASSLGPWWGEEGTDTQYF. For the CDR3, the DNA is TGTGCCAGCAGCTTAGGCCCCTGGTGGGGAGAAGAAGGCACAGATACGCAGTATTTT. Full variable domain (rest looked up from reference TRBV7-9 and TRBJ2-3): DTGVSQNPRHKITKRGQNVTFRCDPISEHNRLYWYRQTLGQGPEFLTYFQNEAQLEKSRLLSDRFSAERPKGSFSTLEIQRTEQGDSAMYLCASSLGPWWGEEGTDTQYFGPGTRLTVL.